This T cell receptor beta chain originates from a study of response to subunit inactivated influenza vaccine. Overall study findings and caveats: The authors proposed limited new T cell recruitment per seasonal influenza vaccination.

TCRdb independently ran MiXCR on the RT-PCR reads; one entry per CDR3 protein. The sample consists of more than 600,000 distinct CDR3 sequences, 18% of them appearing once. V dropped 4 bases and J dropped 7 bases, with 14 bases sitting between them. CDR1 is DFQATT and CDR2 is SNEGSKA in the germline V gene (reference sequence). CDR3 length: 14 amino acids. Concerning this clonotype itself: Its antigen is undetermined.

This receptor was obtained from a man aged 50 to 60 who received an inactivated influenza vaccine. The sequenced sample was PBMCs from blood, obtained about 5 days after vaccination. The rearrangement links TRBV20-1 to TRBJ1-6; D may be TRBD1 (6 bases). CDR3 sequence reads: CSAMTGPGNSPLHF. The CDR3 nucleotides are TGCAGTGCTATGACAGGTCCGGGGAATTCACCCCTCCACTTT.